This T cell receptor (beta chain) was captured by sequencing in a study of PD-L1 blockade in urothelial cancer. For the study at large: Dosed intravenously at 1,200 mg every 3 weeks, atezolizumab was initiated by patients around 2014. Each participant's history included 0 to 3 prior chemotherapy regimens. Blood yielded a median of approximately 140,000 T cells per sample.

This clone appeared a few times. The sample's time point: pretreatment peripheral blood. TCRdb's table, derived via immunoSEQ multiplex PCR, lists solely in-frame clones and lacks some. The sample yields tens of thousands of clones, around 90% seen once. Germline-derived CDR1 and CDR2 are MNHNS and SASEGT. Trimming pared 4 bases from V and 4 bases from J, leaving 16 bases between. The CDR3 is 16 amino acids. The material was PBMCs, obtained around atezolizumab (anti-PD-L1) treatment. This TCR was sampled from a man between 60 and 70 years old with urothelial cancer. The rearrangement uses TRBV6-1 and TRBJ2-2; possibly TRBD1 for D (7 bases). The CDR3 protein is CASSGQPGGSTGELFF. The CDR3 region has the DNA TGTGCCAGCAGTGGGCAACCAGGGGGGAGCACCGGGGAGCTGTTTTTT.